Given below is one T cell receptor beta chain in context. Its antigen is as yet unknown. This sample was included in a study of T cell responses to AZD1222 COVID-19 vaccine. Turning to the study itself: Pooling of second doses given at about 4 or about 12 weeks was done.

Generated by immunoSEQ multiplex PCR, the TCRdb table keeps only in-frame clones and is missing some. Of fewer than 150,000 clones detected, 93% appear once; the ten largest clones hold under 4%. Study results and limitations: A rise in Spike-specific TCR breadth and depth followed two AZD1222 doses. Nearly half of unique spike-specific TCRs reportedly avoided B.1.351 and B.1.1.7 mutated regions. Donors, mostly white British, included more females; clonal diversity was possibly underestimated.

The V gene lost 0 bases and the J gene lost 9 bases, with 8 bases spanning the gap. The CDR3 is made up of 13 amino acids. Germline V gene data show CDR1 as SGHTA and CDR2 as FQGTGA. Sequences were derived from peripheral blood, sampled on day 0 of AZD1222 vaccination. The rearrangement joins TRBV7-3 to TRBJ2-2; no clear D gene. This clonotype originated in an adult in good health. CDR3 sequence (DNA): TGTGCCAGCAGCTTAACACCAGACCGGGAGCTGTTTTTT. Protein: CASSLTPDRELFF.